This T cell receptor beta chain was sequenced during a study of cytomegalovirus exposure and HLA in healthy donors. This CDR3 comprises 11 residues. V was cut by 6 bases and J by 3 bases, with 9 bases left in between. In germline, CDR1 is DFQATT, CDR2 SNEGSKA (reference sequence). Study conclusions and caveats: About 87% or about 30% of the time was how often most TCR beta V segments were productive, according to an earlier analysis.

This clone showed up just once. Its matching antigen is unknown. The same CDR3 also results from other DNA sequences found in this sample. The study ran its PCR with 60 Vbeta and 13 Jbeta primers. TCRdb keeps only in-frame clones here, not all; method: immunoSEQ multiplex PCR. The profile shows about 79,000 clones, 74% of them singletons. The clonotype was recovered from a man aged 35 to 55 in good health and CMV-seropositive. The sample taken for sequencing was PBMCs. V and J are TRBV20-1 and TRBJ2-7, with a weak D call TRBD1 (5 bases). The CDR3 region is CSARQGYEQYF. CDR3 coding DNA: TGCAGTGCGCGTCAGGGCTACGAGCAGTACTTC.